This TCR beta chain was observed in a study of tumor and adjacent non-tumor tissue in lung cancer. Study overall: Stage I to III disease affected ten to eleven men and roughly 5 women aged roughly 31 to 80. Study-wide results and caveats: Higher tumor TCR diversity was associated with shorter survival.

CDR3 length equals 14 residues. Per the germline V gene, CDR1 is MNHNY and CDR2 is SVGAGI (reference sequence). V was clipped by 5 bases and J by 0 bases, with 10 bases between them. Three rounds of nested PCR, following a modified ARM-PCR protocol, produced the TCRbeta library. TCRdb ran MiXCR on the multiplex PCR reads and lists one entry per CDR3 protein. The sample yields tens of thousands of distinct CDR3 sequences, over 70% seen once. This clonotype came up a few times. Its antigen is not known. Because it lacks the conserved phenylalanine or tryptophan at the end, this CDR3 is likely a read error. No cell sorting was done before RNA was extracted from the tissue. Newly diagnosed lung cancer patients had thoracic surgery in China, August–late 2014, without prior chemotherapy.

Sequencing used lung tumor tissue. The rearrangement joins TRBV6-6 to TRBJ1-2; D is possibly TRBD1 (5 bases). The TCR originated in a woman between 50 and 59 years old with non-small cell lung cancer. CDR3 nucleotide sequence: TGTGCCAGCAGTCCGGGGACCGCTAACTATGGCTACACCTTA. As protein: CASSPGTANYGYTL.